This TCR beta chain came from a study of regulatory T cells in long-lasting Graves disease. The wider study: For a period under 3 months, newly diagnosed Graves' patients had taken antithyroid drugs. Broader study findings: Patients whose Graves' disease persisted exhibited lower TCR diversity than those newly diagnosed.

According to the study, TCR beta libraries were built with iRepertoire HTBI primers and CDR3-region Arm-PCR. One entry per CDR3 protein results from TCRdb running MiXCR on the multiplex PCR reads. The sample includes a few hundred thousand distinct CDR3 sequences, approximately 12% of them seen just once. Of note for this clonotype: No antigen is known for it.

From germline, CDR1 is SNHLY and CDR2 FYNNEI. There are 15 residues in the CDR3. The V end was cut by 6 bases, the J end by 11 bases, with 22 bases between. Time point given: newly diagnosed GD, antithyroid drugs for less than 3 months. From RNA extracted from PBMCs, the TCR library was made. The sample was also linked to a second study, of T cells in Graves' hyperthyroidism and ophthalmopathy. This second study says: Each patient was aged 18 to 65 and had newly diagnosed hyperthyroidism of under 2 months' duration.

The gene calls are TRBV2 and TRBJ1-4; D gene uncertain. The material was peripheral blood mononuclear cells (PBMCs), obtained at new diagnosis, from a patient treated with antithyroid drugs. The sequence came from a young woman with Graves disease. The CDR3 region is CASSLESRSRMKLFF. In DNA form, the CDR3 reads TGTGCCAGCAGCCTCGAAAGCAGGAGCCGTATGAAACTGTTTTTT.